These 7 T cell receptor beta chains originate from one sample sequenced in a study of cytomegalovirus exposure and HLA in healthy donors. Data came from immunoSEQ multiplex PCR; TCRdb stores just in-frame clones and leaves some out. The sample has under 250,000 clones; around 86% are singletons. The sequencing sample was made of PBMCs. Receptor source: a woman between 18 and 30 years old in good health and CMV-seropositive.

The chain uses TRBV19 and TRBJ1-2, with 7 positions matching TRBD1. Looked up from germline, CDR1 is LNHDA and CDR2 is SQIVND (reference sequence). Losses at the gene ends were 2 bases for V and 8 bases for J; bases not matched to a gene: 11. The CDR3 totals 15 residues. Here the CDR3 reads CASSIPPPDRPGYTF. The CDR3, as DNA: TGTGCCAGTAGTATACCCCCCCCGGACAGGCCCGGCTACACCTTC. The whole variable domain, remainder taken from reference TRBV19 and TRBJ1-2, is DGGITQSPKYLFRKEGQNVTLSCEQNLNHDAMYWYRQDPGQGLRLIYYSQIVNDFQKGDIAEGYSVSREKKESFPLTVTSAQKNPTAFYLCASSIPPPDRPGYTFGSGTRLTVV.

The chain employs TRBV6-1 and TRBJ2-7, with D maybe TRBD1 (5 bases). V dropped 8 bases and J dropped 1 base, with 9 bases sitting between them. The germline gives CDR1 MNHNS, CDR2 SASEGT. There are 12 residues in the CDR3. As DNA, the CDR3 is TGTGCCAGCCGGACAACGTCCTACGAGCAGTACTTC. Encoded protein: CASRTTSYEQYF.

Remarks on this clone: Other DNA sequences in the same sample also yield this CDR3. V and J are TRBV5-1 and TRBJ1-1; 10 bases are a match to TRBD1. This CDR3 has 14 residues. Trimming took 3 bases from V and 5 from J; bases not matched to a gene: 4. Per the germline V gene, CDR1 is SGHRS and CDR2 is YFSETQ. CDR3 residues: CASSSGQGETEAFF. The CDR3 nucleotides read TGCGCCAGCAGCTCCGGACAGGGGGAGACTGAAGCTTTCTTT.

This chain uses TRBV4-1 with TRBJ2-7; possibly TRBD2 for D (5 bases). This CDR3 is built from 15 residues. CDR1 MGHRA and CDR2 YSYEKL come from the germline V gene. The V gene lost 0 bases and the J gene lost 2 bases, with 11 bases spanning the gap. DNA for the CDR3: TGCGCCAGCAGCCAAGATGAAAGGGAGCCCTACGAGCAGTACTTC. Its translation: CASSQDEREPYEQYF.

The genes are TRBV2 and TRBJ2-3; 8 positions agree with TRBD1. CDR3 length: 17 amino acids. The germline gives CDR1 SNHLY, CDR2 FYNNEI. V lost 5 bases and J lost 3; bases outside the gene matches: 13. The CDR3 nucleotides read TGTGCCAGCAGTCCATATCGACAGGGGATGGGGACAGATACGCAGTATTTT. Amino acids: CASSPYRQGMGTDTQYF. The full variable domain, in which reference TRBV2 and TRBJ2-3 provide the parts outside the CDR3, is EPEVTQTPSHQVTQMGQEVILRCVPISNHLYFYWYRQILGQKVEFLVSFYNNEISEKSEIFDDQFSVERPDGSNFTLKIRSTKLEDSAMYFCASSPYRQGMGTDTQYFGPGTRLTVL.

The chain uses TRBV6-5 and TRBJ2-3; D may be TRBD2 (6 bases). V lost 7 bases and J lost 4, with 12 bases in between. Germline CDR1 MNHEY, CDR2 SVGAGI. The CDR3 runs 13 residues. The CDR3 protein is CASTSPGADTQYF. The CDR3 DNA follows: TGTGCCAGCACCTCTCCGGGGGCAGATACGCAGTATTTT.

CDR3 protein: CASTQYGTSATNEQFF. As DNA, the CDR3 is TGTGCCAGCACCCAATACGGTACTAGCGCCACCAATGAGCAGTTCTTC. The J gene is TRBJ2-1, the V gene TRBV27; 7 positions match TRBD2. The V and J ends lost 7 bases and 6 bases, in that order; junction bases with no gene match: 15. Per germline, CDR1 MNHEY and CDR2 SMNVEV (reference sequence). The CDR3 totals 16 residues.